This T cell receptor beta chain was sequenced during a study of cytomegalovirus exposure and HLA in healthy donors. Notes on the study in general: As was reported, the classifier diagnosed cytomegalovirus status with high specificity and sensitivity.

PCR amplification relied on 60 Vbeta primers (plus 13 Jbeta primers). Clones were sequenced by immunoSEQ multiplex PCR, and TCRdb holds only the in-frame ones, with some missing. The sample includes almost 200,000 clones, around 79% of them seen just once. Concerning this clone: Antigen unknown.

Germline CDR1 reads SGHTA; CDR2 reads FQGNSA. CDR3 length: 14 residues. Trimming left V 2 bases short and J 9 bases short, with 17 bases between. The sequenced sample was PBMCs. This chain joins TRBV7-2 and TRBJ2-7; possibly TRBD2 for D (6 bases). This receptor was identified in a male donor in good health and CMV-seropositive. CDR3: CASSLREFYGVQYF. The CDR3 DNA follows: TGTGCCAGCAGCTTACGGGAGTTCTACGGGGTGCAGTACTTC.